This TCR beta chain emerged from a study of cytomegalovirus exposure and HLA in healthy donors. At the level of the study: Previous work identified roughly 120 million unique TCR beta sequences from around 200 million T cells.

Per germline, CDR1 MNHEY and CDR2 SMNVEV (reference sequence). The germline V and J ends were trimmed by 0 bases and 0 bases, with 18 bases remaining between them. The CDR3 extends over 19 amino acids. PCR was performed using 60 Vbeta and 13 Jbeta primers. The data were produced by immunoSEQ multiplex PCR, yet TCRdb's version contains in-frame clones alone and is incomplete. The sample records about 80,000 clones, about four fifths being singletons. The sequencing input was PBMCs. This TCR derives from a middle-aged man in good health and CMV-seropositive. This chain links TRBV27 with TRBJ1-3; perhaps TRBD1 as D (6 bases). CDR3 in DNA: TGTGCCAGCAGTTTATCTCAACTCGACAGGCCCAGCTCTGGAAACACCATATATTTT. Translation: CASSLSQLDRPSSGNTIYF.